This entry lists 5 T cell receptor beta chains sequenced from one sample in a study of blood T cell repertoires in COVID-19. TCRdb keeps only in-frame clones here, not all; method: immunoSEQ multiplex PCR. This table has under 200,000 clones, more than 85% appearing once. Material: peripheral blood. These receptors were collected from a young man with acute or convalescent COVID-19.

The chain carries TRBV27 and TRBJ2-1, with 11 bases fitting TRBD2. The CDR3 covers 15 residues. Germline V CDR1 and CDR2: MNHEY, SMNVEV (reference sequence). The V gene end was trimmed by 4 bases and the J gene end by 4 bases; junction bases not matched to a gene: 3. DNA of the CDR3: TGTGCCAGCAGTTCGACTAGCGGGGCTTACAATGAGCAGTTCTTC. Translated, it gives CASSSTSGAYNEQFF.

The rearrangement links TRBV2 to TRBJ2-7, with a weak D call TRBD2 (5 bases). Trimming pared 4 bases from V and 2 bases from J, leaving 9 bases between. The CDR3 totals 13 residues. From germline, CDR1 is SNHLY and CDR2 FYNNEI. The CDR3 region is CASSVRGTYEQYV. The CDR3 DNA is TGTGCCAGCAGTGTTAGAGGGACCTACGAGCAGTACGTC.

CDR3 in DNA: TGTGCCAGCAGAACGGGGAGGATGGGTGAAGCTTTCTTT. Amino acids: CASRTGRMGEAFF. The gene calls are TRBV2 and TRBJ1-1; D gene ambiguous. The CDR3 runs to 13 residues. The V end lost 6 bases, the J end lost 7 bases, and 15 bases lay between the germline ends. CDR1 SNHLY and CDR2 FYNNEI come from the germline V gene.

This CDR3 reads CASSSSGFSNYGYTF. The CDR3 nucleotides read TGCGCCAGCAGCTCCTCAGGGTTTAGCAACTATGGCTACACCTTC. The rearrangement joins TRBV5-1 to TRBJ1-2; D possibly corresponds to TRBD1 (5 bases). Trimming stripped 3 bases from V and 2 bases from J, with 14 bases between. CDR1 and CDR2 from the germline V gene are SGHRS and YFSETQ. The CDR3 is 15 residues long.

This sequence joins TRBV10-2 and TRBJ2-3; TRBD1 matches 9 bases. Per the germline V gene, CDR1 is WSHSY and CDR2 is SAAADI. The length of the CDR3 is 13 residues. Unmatched junction bases numbered 4, after V lost 7 bases and J lost 5 bases. The CDR3 DNA reads as TGCGCCAGCAACGACAGGGGGATAGATACGCAGTATTTT. It is translated as CASNDRGIDTQYF.